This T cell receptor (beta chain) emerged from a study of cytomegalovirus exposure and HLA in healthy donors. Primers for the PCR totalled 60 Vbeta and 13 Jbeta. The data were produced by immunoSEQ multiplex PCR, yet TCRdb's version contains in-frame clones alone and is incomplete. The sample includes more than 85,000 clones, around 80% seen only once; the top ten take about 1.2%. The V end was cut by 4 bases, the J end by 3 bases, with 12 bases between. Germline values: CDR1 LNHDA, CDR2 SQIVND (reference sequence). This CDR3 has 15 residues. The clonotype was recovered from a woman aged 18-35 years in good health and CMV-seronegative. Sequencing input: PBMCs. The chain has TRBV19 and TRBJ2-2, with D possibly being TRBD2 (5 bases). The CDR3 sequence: CASSTGGPHTGELFF. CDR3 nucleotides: TGTGCCAGTAGTACCGGCGGGCCGCACACCGGGGAGCTGTTTTTT.